The present entry profiles one TCR beta chain with its context. What it recognizes is unknown. This sample was included in a study of beta chain features in type 1 diabetes. V lost 0 bases to trimming and J lost 4 bases, with 6 bases between them. CDR1 is LGHNA and CDR2 is YNFKEQ in the germline V gene. The CDR3 totals 13 residues. Expressed TCRB transcripts were sequenced after all isolated RNA was converted to cDNA. Clones were read by immunoSEQ multiplex PCR, and TCRdb kept only the in-frame ones, dropping some. The sample lists 680,000 or so clones, roughly an eighth occurring once. Points from the study as a whole: Moderately but significantly shorter TCRB CDR3s were found in Type 1 diabetes patients in all four CD4+ subsets.

The chain joins TRBV4-2 to TRBJ1-2; D is ambiguous. The sequenced sample consisted of naive CD4+ T cells from blood. The clonotype was recovered from a man between 18 and 35 years old with type 1 diabetes. The CDR3 DNA sequence: TGTGCCAGCAGCCAAGAGGCCTTCTATGGCTACACCTTC. Encoded protein: CASSQEAFYGYTF.